A single sample is the source of the 32 T cell receptor beta chains below, sequenced in a study of blood T cells in healthy people across ages. A sample-barcoded 5' primer and a J-beta primer mix were used in a second PCR of roughly 7 to 11 cycles. TCRdb ran MiXCR on the 5' RACE reads and lists one entry per CDR3 protein. The table includes about 780,000 distinct CDR3 sequences, about 42% detected once. Input material: blood. These receptors originate from a man older than 75 in good health.

This clonotype was found many times. This rearrangement joins TRBV6-1 to TRBJ2-1; 7 bases line up with TRBD2. The CDR3 totals 18 residues. The V segment lost 7 bases and the J segment 0 bases; nucleotides outside the gene matches: 15. The germline V gene encodes CDR1 MNHNS and CDR2 SASEGT. The CDR3, as DNA: TGTGCCAGCAAGTCCGGGACTACAAAGCTGAGCTCCTACAATGAGCAGTTCTTC. Translation gives CASKSGTTKLSSYNEQFF.

This clonotype was counted at least ten times. The CDR3 nucleotides are TGTGCCAGCAGCCAAGGGACTAGCGGTCAAGAGACCCAGTACTTC. Protein product: CASSQGTSGQETQYF. The chain recombines TRBV14 with TRBJ2-5, with TRBD2 identical over 10 bases. The ends lost 1 base at V and 2 bases at J; junction bases unmatched: 1. CDR3 length equals 15 residues. Germline V gene lookup returns CDR1 SGHDN and CDR2 FVKESK.

The genes are TRBV28 and TRBJ1-2; no firm D call. V was pared by 5 bases and J by 7 bases, with 14 bases between. The CDR3 is 13 residues long. Germline V gene data show CDR1 as MDHEN and CDR2 as SYDVKM. Written as DNA, the CDR3 is TGTGCCAGCAGTCTCCAGGTTTTAAGTGGCTACACCTTC. This codes for CASSLQVLSGYTF.

The V and J genes are TRBV4-3 and TRBJ2-7; D is possibly TRBD1 (6 bases). Trimming pared 0 bases from V and 5 bases from J, leaving 11 bases between. The CDR3 is 14 residues long. The germline CDR1 and CDR2 sequences are LGHNA and YSLEER. This CDR3 is CASSQDGTIHEQYF. CDR3 DNA sequence: TGCGCCAGCAGCCAAGACGGGACAATCCACGAGCAGTACTTC.

This sequence joins TRBV5-1 and TRBJ2-7; possibly TRBD1 for D (5 bases). The CDR3 is 15 residues long. Germline V lookup: CDR1 SGHRS, CDR2 YFSETQ. V dropped 0 bases and J dropped 5 bases, with 15 bases sitting between them. The CDR3 is CASSLAVGPRDEQYF. CDR3 DNA: TGCGCCAGCAGCTTGGCGGTGGGGCCAAGAGACGAGCAGTACTTC. Drawing the rest from reference TRBV5-1 and TRBJ2-7, the complete variable domain is KAGVTQTPRYLIKTRGQQVTLSCSPISGHRSVSWYQQTPGQGLQFLFEYFSETQRNKGNFPGRFSGRQFSNSRSEMNVSTLELGDSALYLCASSLAVGPRDEQYFGPGTRLTVT.

The CDR3 sequence is CSALGGGAGESSYNEQYF. In nucleotides, the CDR3 is TGCAGTGCCCTGGGGGGCGGGGCGGGAGAGTCGTCCTACAATGAGCAGTACTTC. The gene calls are TRBV20-1 and TRBJ2-7, with D perhaps matching TRBD2 (7 bases). CDR1 DFQATT and CDR2 SNEGSKA come from the germline V gene (reference sequence). The germline V and J ends were trimmed by 6 bases and 7 bases, with 34 bases remaining between them. The length of the CDR3 is 18 residues.

This clonotype was seen more than once but under ten times. The chain links TRBV27 to TRBJ2-7; possibly TRBD1 for D (7 bases). CDR3 length: 13 residues. Trimming shortened V by 5 bases and J by 9 bases, and 17 bases separated the two germline ends. Germline CDR1 is MNHEY and CDR2 is SMNVEV (reference sequence). CDR3 DNA: TGTGCCAGCAGTCCCGCCAGGGGGAGGAGGCAGTACTTC. Its protein is CASSPARGRRQYF.

The rearrangement uses TRBV7-2 and TRBJ2-1; D unclear. Looked up from germline, CDR1 is SGHTA and CDR2 is FQGNSA. The CDR3 is made up of 15 amino acids. Trimming shortened V by 3 bases and J by 0 bases, and 9 bases separated the two germline ends. CDR3 region: CASSLGQVSYNEQFF. DNA for the CDR3: TGTGCCAGCAGCTTGGGCCAGGTCTCCTACAATGAGCAGTTCTTC.

This chain links TRBV21-1 with TRBJ2-1; the listed D gene, TRBD1, was not tested against the DNA. TRBV21-1 is designated a pseudogene. The CDR3 is 17 amino acids. CDR3 bases: TGTGCCAGCAGCATCCCGGAGGGGTCCCAGGCCTACAATGAGCAGTTCTTC. This translates into CASSIPEGSQAYNEQFF.

The chain has TRBV3-1 and TRBJ2-2; 12 positions match TRBD2. With V trimmed by 0 bases and J by 5 bases, 13 bases remained unmatched. Germline CDR1 is LGHDT and CDR2 is YNNKEL (reference sequence). The CDR3 spans 20 residues. The DNA of the CDR3 is TGTGCCAGCAGCCAAGAGTTCCTAGCGGGAGGGCCCCTCCGTACCGGGGAGCTGTTTTTT. It codes for CASSQEFLAGGPLRTGELFF.

As concerns this clonotype: A read error may explain this, as a much larger clone is one base away. This chain uses TRBV12-3 or TRBV12-4 with TRBJ2-1; 7 nucleotides align to TRBD2. CDR3 size: 16 residues. Germline trimming cut 6 bases from V and 13 bases from J; bases unmatched to any gene: 21. The CDR3 here is CASSWLAAPGQETQFF. CDR3 in DNA: TGTGCCAGCAGCTGGCTAGCGGCCCCGGGGCAAGAGACCCAGTTCTTC.

V is TRBV2 and J is TRBJ1-5, with unresolved D. V shed 3 bases and J shed 0 bases, with 12 bases lying between them. The germline gives CDR1 SNHLY, CDR2 FYNNEI. This CDR3 has 16 amino acids. CDR3 coding DNA: TGTGCCAGCAGTGACCCCGAAACTTATAGCAATCAGCCCCAGCATTTT. This translates into CASSDPETYSNQPQHF.

Only a few counts were recorded for this clonotype. This chain connects TRBV6-5 to TRBJ2-3, with D maybe TRBD2 (6 bases). The CDR3 is made up of 14 amino acids. The V end lost 8 bases, the J end lost 6 bases, and 18 bases lay between the germline ends. The germline CDR1 and CDR2 sequences are MNHEY and SVGAGI. The CDR3 DNA is TGTGCCAGCGGGAGGAGGGCAGCTGGGGATACGCAGTATTTT. Its protein is CASGRRAAGDTQYF.

The chain has TRBV5-1 and TRBJ2-3; D is ambiguous. Germline V gene data show CDR1 as SGHRS and CDR2 as YFSETQ. V lost 0 bases, J lost 6 bases, and 14 bases lay in between. This CDR3 contains 15 residues. The CDR3 region is CASSLEQPLTDTQYF. The CDR3 nucleotides read TGCGCCAGCAGCTTGGAACAGCCCCTAACGGATACGCAGTATTTT.

This clonotype was detected once. A single base separates this from a much larger clone, so it may be a read error. CDR3 sequence: CASSRGGLADYEQYF. CDR3 sequence (DNA): TGTGCCAGCAGCCGCGGCGGGCTAGCGGATTACGAGCAGTACTTC. V is TRBV4-2 and J is TRBJ2-7, with 7 bases aligning to TRBD2. CDR1 is LGHNA and CDR2 is YNFKEQ in the germline V gene. The CDR3 has 15 amino acids. V lost 4 bases, J lost 4 bases, and 10 bases stayed unmatched.

The V call is TRBV20-1, the J call TRBJ2-5; 9 nucleotides line up with TRBD1. The CDR3 consists of 12 residues. Germline V CDR1 and CDR2: DFQATT, SNEGSKA (reference sequence). CDR3 sequence: CRAGTGKETQYF. CDR3 nucleotides: TGCAGGGCCGGGACAGGGAAGGAGACCCAGTACTTC.

The chain carries TRBV13 and TRBJ2-4, with TRBD1 as a possible D gene (7 bases). The J call may be faulty, since TRBJ2-7 better matches the DNA end. Per germline, CDR1 PRHDT and CDR2 FYEKMQ (reference sequence). The CDR3 has 13 amino acids. In DNA, the CDR3 is TGTGCCAGCAGCTCAGGGGGACTGGACGAGCAGTACTTC. Protein: CASSSGGLDEQYF.

Ten or more counts support this clonotype. The chain is built from TRBV9 and TRBJ2-1; the match to TRBD2 covers 7 bases. Trimming at V came to 2 bases and at J to 5 bases, leaving 4 bases not matched to a gene. Germline CDR1 and CDR2: SGDLS and YYNGEE. The CDR3 spans 14 residues. The CDR3 DNA is TGTGCCAGCAGCGTGGGGACTACCAACAATGAGCAGTTCTTC. The encoded protein is CASSVGTTNNEQFF.

This clonotype was observed a few times. The chain has TRBV18 and TRBJ2-7, with 8 bases aligning to TRBD2. This CDR3 spans 16 amino acids. V lost 3 bases and J lost 2; bases outside the gene matches: 9. Germline CDR1 KGHSH, CDR2 LQKENI. For the CDR3, the DNA is TGTGCCAGCTCACCGCTGAAAAGCGGGAGCCCCTACGAGCAGTACTTC. It is translated as CASSPLKSGSPYEQYF.

The V gene is TRBV2, the J gene TRBJ2-7; maybe TRBD1 (6 bases). The CDR3 loop spans 13 amino acids. The germline V gene encodes CDR1 SNHLY and CDR2 FYNNEI. V shed 3 bases and J shed 6 bases, with 12 bases lying between them. The CDR3 DNA reads TGTGCCAGCAGTGACAGGGGATACGGCGAGCAGTACTTC. Translation gives CASSDRGYGEQYF.

This chain uses TRBV2 with TRBJ2-7; D gene unclear. Germline V gives CDR1 SNHLY, CDR2 FYNNEI. CDR3 length: 14 amino acids. Trimming left V 6 bases short and J 2 bases short, with 14 bases between. CDR3 in amino acids: CASRETHPAYEQYF. The CDR3 DNA is TGTGCCAGCAGGGAGACACACCCGGCCTACGAGCAGTACTTC.

The table lists this clonotype with a few counts. The CDR3 sequence is CASSLGEQGQYF. The DNA for the CDR3 is TGTGCCAGCAGCTTAGGCGAACAGGGGCAGTACTTC. J is TRBJ2-7 and V is TRBV7-9; D is possibly TRBD1 (6 bases). The CDR3 contains 12 residues. Trimming took 1 base from V and 9 from J, leaving 10 bases between them. Germline assignment: CDR1 SEHNR and CDR2 FQNEAQ (reference sequence). The variable domain in full, with the rest retrieved from reference TRBV7-9 and TRBJ2-7, is DTGVSQNPRHKITKRGQNVTFRCDPISEHNRLYWYRQTLGQGPEFLTYFQNEAQLEKSRLLSDRFSAERPKGSFSTLEIQRTEQGDSAMYLCASSLGEQGQYFGPGTRLTVT.

This chain joins TRBV5-1 and TRBJ2-7; 13 bases map to TRBD2. The J segment lost 4 bases and the V segment lost 0 bases, leaving 7 bases of the junction unmatched. The germline V gene has CDR1 SGHRS and CDR2 YFSETQ. This CDR3 has 17 residues. Here the CDR3 reads CASSLGVGTSGVYEQYF. The CDR3 nucleotides are TGCGCCAGCAGCTTGGGTGTCGGGACTAGCGGGGTTTACGAGCAGTACTTC.

This clonotype was detected a few times. V is TRBV30 and J is TRBJ2-5; TRBD2 matches at 9 bases. The CDR3 is 13 residues long. Germline V gene sequence: CDR1 GTSNPN, CDR2 SVGIG (reference sequence). With 1 base clipped from V and 11 bases from J, the junction kept 8 bases outside the gene matches. CDR3 bases: TGTGCCTGGAGTGGTAGCGGGAGAGGAGGGCAGTACTTC. Amino acids: CAWSGSGRGGQYF.

This chain uses TRBV29-1 with TRBJ2-1; 8 bases fit TRBD2. The germline CDR1 and CDR2 sequences are SQVTM and ANQGSEA. Unmatched junction bases numbered 12, after V lost 5 bases and J lost 3 bases. This CDR3 is 16 amino acids long. The CDR3 region is CSVKLSGTSIYNEQFF. CDR3 coding DNA: TGCAGCGTTAAACTCTCCGGGACTAGTATCTACAATGAGCAGTTCTTC.

V is TRBV20-1 and J is TRBJ1-5; 9 nucleotides align to TRBD1. The CDR3 has 16 amino acids. The V gene end was trimmed by 6 bases and the J gene end by 6 bases; junction bases not matched to a gene: 15. Germline lookup yields CDR1 DFQATT and CDR2 SNEGSKA (reference sequence). CDR3 sequence: CSARGQGGATGQPQHF. CDR3 nucleotides: TGCAGTGCCAGGGGACAGGGAGGGGCCACTGGTCAGCCCCAGCATTTT.

The chain carries TRBV20-1 and TRBJ1-5; no clear D gene. Between the trimmed V and J ends, which lost 7 bases and 2 bases, there was a span of 9 bases. The CDR3 is 12 residues long. Per the germline V gene, CDR1 is DFQATT and CDR2 is SNEGSKA (reference sequence). This chain's CDR3 is CSGKVGNQPQHF. As DNA, the CDR3 is TGCAGTGGCAAGGTGGGCAATCAGCCCCAGCATTTT.

In this sample, this clonotype turned up a few times. The rearrangement uses TRBV11-2 and TRBJ2-7, with D perhaps matching TRBD1 (6 bases). Germline V CDR1 and CDR2: SGHAT, FQNNGV. The CDR3 covers 15 residues. The V gene lost 5 bases and the J gene lost 2 bases, with 16 bases spanning the gap. CDR3 DNA: TGTGCCAGCAGCCCACCTTCGACAGGACCCTACGAGCAGTACTTC. This codes for CASSPPSTGPYEQYF.

The CDR3 spells CASSTTSGPTDTQYF. The DNA of the CDR3 is TGCGCCAGCAGCACAACTAGCGGTCCCACAGATACGCAGTATTTT. V gene TRBV5-1 combines with J gene TRBJ2-3; TRBD2 matches at 8 bases. Germline assignment: CDR1 SGHRS and CDR2 YFSETQ. J lost 2 bases, V lost 4 bases, and 6 bases had no gene match. This CDR3 comprises 15 residues.

The chain uses TRBV28 and TRBJ2-1, with D possibly TRBD1 on 6 matching bases. Germline assignment: CDR1 MDHEN and CDR2 SYDVKM. The CDR3 loop spans 13 amino acids. V was cut by 3 bases and J by 10 bases, with 13 bases left in between. CDR3 region: CASSLGDTYEQFF. The CDR3 DNA is TGTGCCAGCAGTTTGGGGGACACCTACGAGCAGTTCTTC.

The chain carries TRBV7-9 and TRBJ2-2; 7 nucleotides match TRBD1. The germline V gene encodes CDR1 SEHNR and CDR2 FQNEAQ (reference sequence). V lost 4 bases to trimming and J lost 4 bases; unmatched junction nucleotides: 12. The CDR3 totals 17 residues. The CDR3 loop reads CASSYRPGTVITGELFF. The DNA of the CDR3 is TGTGCCAGCAGCTACCGCCCCGGGACAGTAATCACCGGGGAGCTGTTTTTT.

The rearrangement joins TRBV6-2 or TRBV6-3 to TRBJ2-1, with 10 bases matching TRBD1. The ends lost 6 bases at V and 9 bases at J; junction bases unmatched: 11. This CDR3 has 15 residues. Germline loops: CDR1 MNHEY, CDR2 SVGEGT. CDR3 DNA sequence: TGTGCCAGCAGCTACGGGACAGGGGATGGAGGTGAGCAGTTCTTC. It is translated as CASSYGTGDGGEQFF.